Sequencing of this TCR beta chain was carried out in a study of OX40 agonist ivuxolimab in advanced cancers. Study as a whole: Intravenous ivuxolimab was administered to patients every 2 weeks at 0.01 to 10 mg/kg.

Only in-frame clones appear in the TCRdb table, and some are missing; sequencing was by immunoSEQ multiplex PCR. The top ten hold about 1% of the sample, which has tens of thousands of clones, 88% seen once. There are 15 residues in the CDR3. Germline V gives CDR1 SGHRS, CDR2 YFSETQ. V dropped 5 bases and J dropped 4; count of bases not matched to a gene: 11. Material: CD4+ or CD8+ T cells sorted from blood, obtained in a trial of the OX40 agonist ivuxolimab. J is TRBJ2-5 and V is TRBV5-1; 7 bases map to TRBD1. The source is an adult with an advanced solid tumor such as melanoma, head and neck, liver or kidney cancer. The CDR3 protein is CASSLSRGSPETQYF. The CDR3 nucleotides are TGCGCCAGCAGTCTAAGCAGGGGGTCCCCAGAGACCCAGTACTTC.